The clone carrying this TCR beta chain was detected many times. Its matching antigen is unknown. TCRdb ran MiXCR on the reads and lists one entry per CDR3 protein. The sample has nearly 650,000 distinct CDR3 sequences; 20% to 30% are singletons. The data derive from a study of T cell repertoires in cytomegalovirus infection. Study-wide context: The public TCR beta signatures pointed to both CMV infection and matching HLA type. Points from the study as a whole: HLA-C-restricted, CMV-specific TCR beta clonotypes were dominant ex vivo. Carriers of CMV plus the relevant HLA were identified by cumulative public TCR beta family frequency.

V gave up 1 base and J gave up 3 bases; unmatched junction bases: 6. This CDR3 contains 16 residues. The germline V gene has CDR1 SGHDN and CDR2 FVKESK. The origin of this receptor is a human donor in good health (CMV status not recorded). Some clones in this sample may be carry-over from other donors' samples. The sequenced sample consisted of CD8+ T cells from PBMCs. The rearrangement joins TRBV14 to TRBJ2-1, with 7 bases identical to TRBD2. The CDR3 sequence: CASSQGWDYLYNEQFF. The CDR3 DNA reads TGTGCCAGCAGCCAAGGTTGGGACTACCTCTACAATGAGCAGTTCTTC.